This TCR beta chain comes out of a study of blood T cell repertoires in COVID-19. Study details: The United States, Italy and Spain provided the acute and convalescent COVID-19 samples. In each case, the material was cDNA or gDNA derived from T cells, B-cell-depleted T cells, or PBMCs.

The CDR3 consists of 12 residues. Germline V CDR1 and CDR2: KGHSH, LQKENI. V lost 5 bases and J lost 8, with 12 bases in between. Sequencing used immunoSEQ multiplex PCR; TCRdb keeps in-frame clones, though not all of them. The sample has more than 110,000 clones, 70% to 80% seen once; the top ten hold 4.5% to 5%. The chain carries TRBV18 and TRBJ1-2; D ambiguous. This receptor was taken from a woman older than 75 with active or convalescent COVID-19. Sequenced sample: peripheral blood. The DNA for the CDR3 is TGTGCCAGCTCAGGCCAGGAATGGGGCTACACCTTC. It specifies CASSGQEWGYTF. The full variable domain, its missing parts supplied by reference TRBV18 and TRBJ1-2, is NAGVMQNPRHLVRRRGQEARLRCSPMKGHSHVYWYRQLPEEGLKFMVYLQKENIIDESGMPKERFSAEFPKEGPSILRIQQVVRGDSAAYFCASSGQEWGYTFGSGTRLTVV.